This TCR beta chain is drawn from a study of breast tumors, draining lymph nodes, adjacent tissues. The J segment lost 5 bases and the V segment lost 3 bases, leaving 5 bases of the junction unmatched. The CDR3 spans 14 residues. Per the germline V gene, CDR1 is SGHRS and CDR2 is YFSETQ. TCRdb reanalysed the multiplex PCR reads using MiXCR and keeps one entry per CDR3 protein. The repertoire holds over 9,000 distinct CDR3 sequences, approximately 50% seen once, with approximately 40% in the top ten. The sequenced material came from breast tumor tissue. The rearrangement links TRBV5-1 to TRBJ2-3, with TRBD2 matching over 8 bases. The origin of this receptor is a female donor with breast cancer. Some clones in this sample may be carry-over from other donors' samples. The CDR3 sequence is CASSSGGGRDTQYF. CDR3 bases: TGCGCCAGCAGCTCCGGGGGGGGAAGAGATACGCAGTATTTT.